The next 18 T cell receptor beta chains were all read from a single sample in a study of vaccination and CD4 T cells after COVID-19. The Oncomine TCR Beta short-read assay sequenced DNA from cultured CD4+ T cells. In TCRdb, the PCR reads were re-called with MiXCR into one record per CDR3 protein. The table lists around 9,600 distinct CDR3 sequences, 50% to 65% of them singletons. Specified treatment: approximately nine-day PBMC culture with coronavirus spike peptide pools or control peptides (ViraFEST assay). These receptors have no known antigen. The sequenced sample was CD4+ T cells from blood, cultured in vitro. The receptor set was obtained from a human donor who had recovered from COVID-19.

The chain has TRBV7-3 and TRBJ2-2; D is uncertain. This CDR3 contains 14 residues. V was pared by 0 bases and J by 6 bases, with 8 bases between. CDR1 SGHTA and CDR2 FQGTGA come from the germline V gene. DNA for the CDR3: TGTGCCAGCAGCTTAACAAGCACCCCCGGGGAGCTGTTTTTT. It codes for CASSLTSTPGELFF.

V usage is TRBV7-2 and J usage is TRBJ2-5; no clear D gene. The CDR3 loop spans 15 amino acids. With 2 bases removed from V and 4 bases from J, the gap between germline ends came to 14 bases. Germline V gene sequence: CDR1 SGHTA, CDR2 FQGNSA. DNA of the CDR3: TGTGCCAGCAGCTTAAGGCCAGCCGGTGGAGAGACCCAGTACTTC. Translated, it gives CASSLRPAGGETQYF.

In this sample, this clonotype turned up once. This rearrangement joins TRBV11-2 to TRBJ2-7; D remains ambiguous. V was trimmed by 0 bases and J by 4 bases, leaving 10 bases between them. Germline CDR1 reads SGHAT; CDR2 reads FQNNGV. This CDR3 comprises 14 residues. The CDR3 here is CASSLDDGLYEQYF. CDR3 nucleotide sequence: TGTGCCAGCAGCTTAGATGACGGATTATACGAGCAGTACTTC. The variable domain in full, with the rest retrieved from reference TRBV11-2 and TRBJ2-7, is EAGVAQSPRYKIIEKRQSVAFWCNPISGHATLYWYQQILGQGPKLLIQFQNNGVVDDSQLPKDRFSAERLKGVDSTLKIQPAKLEDSAVYLCASSLDDGLYEQYFGPGTRLTVT.

This clonotype was recorded a few times. The V gene is TRBV20-1, the J gene TRBJ2-3, with TRBD2 identical over 11 bases. In germline, CDR1 is DFQATT, CDR2 SNEGSKA (reference sequence). The CDR3 has 15 amino acids. Losses at the gene ends were 8 bases for V and 6 bases for J; bases not matched to a gene: 13. CDR3 nucleotides: TGCAGTTCCAGAGCTAGCGGGAGGTGGGTGGATACGCAGTATTTT. It is translated as CSSRASGRWVDTQYF.

This clonotype was picked up a small number of times. This chain joins TRBV20-1 and TRBJ2-5, with 10 bases matching TRBD1. The V segment lost 3 bases and the J segment 2 bases; nucleotides outside the gene matches: 6. The germline CDR1 and CDR2 sequences are DFQATT and SNEGSKA (reference sequence). This CDR3 is built from 15 residues. The CDR3, as DNA: TGCAGTGCTAGGCCCGGGACAGGGGCACAAGAGACCCAGTACTTC. Protein: CSARPGTGAQETQYF.

This chain joins TRBV7-2 and TRBJ1-4; D unresolved. V lost 6 bases and J lost 6, with 14 bases in between. The CDR3 extends over 14 amino acids. In germline, CDR1 is SGHTA, CDR2 FQGNSA. CDR3 coding DNA: TGTGCCAGCAGGTTACAACCGAGGGATGAAAAACTGTTTTTT. This sequence encodes CASRLQPRDEKLFF.

The V gene is TRBV5-4, the J gene TRBJ1-2; tentatively, D is TRBD1 (5 bases). V dropped 5 bases and J dropped 2 bases, with 10 bases sitting between them. Germline V CDR1 and CDR2: SGHNT, YYREEE (reference sequence). The CDR3 is 13 amino acids. CDR3 nucleotides: TGTGCCAGCAGACTCGGGGGGAACTATGGCTACACCTTC. It translates to CASRLGGNYGYTF.

This clonotype came up a few times. This sequence joins TRBV15 and TRBJ1-2; D is perhaps TRBD1 (6 bases). Germline V gives CDR1 LNHNV, CDR2 YYDKDF (reference sequence). Trimming cost V 2 bases and J 6 bases, with 19 bases left between them. This CDR3 has 16 residues. The CDR3 DNA follows: TGTGCCACCAGCAGACTCCAGGGCGCCAGGGGACATGGCTACACCTTC. The encoded protein is CATSRLQGARGHGYTF.

The chain recombines TRBV20-1 with TRBJ2-1, with TRBD2 identical over 7 bases. The CDR3 runs to 14 residues. J was trimmed by 2 bases and V by 5 bases; bases with no gene match: 6. The germline V gene encodes CDR1 DFQATT and CDR2 SNEGSKA (reference sequence). The CDR3 region is CSALSGNAYNEQFF. As DNA, the CDR3 is TGCAGTGCTTTAAGCGGGAACGCCTACAATGAGCAGTTCTTC.

The chain uses TRBV25-1 and TRBJ2-5; 15 bases agree with TRBD2. Germline V gives CDR1 MGHDK, CDR2 SYGVNS. The CDR3 totals 17 residues. With 8 bases clipped from V and 4 bases from J, the junction kept 11 bases outside the gene matches. DNA of the CDR3: TGTGCCAGCTTAGGACTAGCGGGAGGGCCGAGGGCAGAGACCCAGTACTTC. This encodes CASLGLAGGPRAETQYF.

This chain joins TRBV21-1 and TRBJ2-1; whether TRBD1, the table's D call, matches the DNA was not checked. TRBV21-1 corresponds to a pseudogene. This CDR3 spans 20 amino acids. The CDR3 here is CASSKWGPSPDRAQTHEQFF. CDR3 DNA sequence: TGTGCCAGCAGCAAATGGGGCCCCTCCCCGGACAGGGCACAGACCCATGAGCAGTTCTTC.

The CDR3, as DNA: TGTGCCAGCATAGGCCTACAGGGGTACACTGAAGCTTTCTTT. This gives the protein CASIGLQGYTEAFF. The chain couples TRBV12-3 or TRBV12-4 to TRBJ1-1; 7 bases map to TRBD1. The CDR3 is 14 amino acids. Trimming removed 7 bases from V and 3 bases from J; junction bases left unmatched: 8.

V gene TRBV28 combines with J gene TRBJ2-7, with 9 positions matching TRBD2. Per germline, CDR1 MDHEN and CDR2 SYDVKM. V shed 6 bases and J 9 bases; nucleotides not matched to a gene: 15. The CDR3 runs 15 residues. The chain's CDR3 is CASSPTSGSRETQYF. Here the CDR3 DNA reads TGTGCCAGCAGCCCGACTAGCGGAAGTCGGGAGACGCAGTACTTC.

This chain joins TRBV28 and TRBJ1-6; D gene uncertain. This CDR3 has 12 amino acids. V lost 6 bases and J 8 bases, leaving 8 bases between the germline ends. CDR1 is MDHEN and CDR2 is SYDVKM in the germline V gene. DNA of the CDR3: TGTGCCAGCAGACTACAGCATTCACCCCTCCACTTT. Its protein is CASRLQHSPLHF.

This clonotype came up a few times. The V and J genes are TRBV21-1 and TRBJ2-7; whether TRBD1, the table's D call, matches the DNA was not checked. TRBV21-1 is a pseudogene. CDR3 size: 17 residues. The CDR3 spells CASSKLGPRGAKGEQYF. The CDR3 coding sequence is TGTGCCAGCAGCAAACTGGGGCCCCGAGGGGCGAAGGGCGAGCAGTACTTC.

By share, this clonotype counts as medium-sized. The genes are TRBV7-2 and TRBJ1-5; maybe TRBD1 (5 bases). Trimming removed 1 base from V and 4 bases from J, with 11 bases in between. This CDR3 contains 15 residues. CDR1 and CDR2 from the germline V gene are SGHTA and FQGNSA. The DNA for the CDR3 is TGTGCCAGCAGCTTAGATGTGGGACCAAATCAGCCCCAGCATTTT. The encoded protein is CASSLDVGPNQPQHF. Full variable domain (outside the CDR3, taken from reference TRBV7-2 and TRBJ1-5): GAGVSQSPSNKVTEKGKDVELRCDPISGHTALYWYRQSLGQGLEFLIYFQGNSAPDKSGLPSDRFSAERTGGSVSTLTIQRTQQEDSAVYLCASSLDVGPNQPQHFGDGTRLSIL.

This chain connects TRBV20-1 to TRBJ2-1; D perhaps matches TRBD2 (6 bases). CDR1 DFQATT and CDR2 SNEGSKA come from the germline V gene (reference sequence). V was pared by 0 bases and J by 6 bases, with 9 bases between. The CDR3 runs 13 residues. The CDR3 bases are TGCAGTGCTAGAGAGCGGACTACCAATGAGCAGTTCTTC. Protein sequence: CSARERTTNEQFF.

The chain joins TRBV18 to TRBJ1-5; D is uncertain. The V gene's germline CDR1 is KGHSH and CDR2 LQKENI. V gave up 2 bases and J gave up 6 bases, with 8 bases separating them. The CDR3 has 13 residues. In DNA form, the CDR3 reads TGTGCCAGCTCACCAACGGGGTTTCAGCCCCAGCATTTT. Translation: CASSPTGFQPQHF. Full variable domain (outside the CDR3, taken from reference TRBV18 and TRBJ1-5): NAGVMQNPRHLVRRRGQEARLRCSPMKGHSHVYWYRQLPEEGLKFMVYLQKENIIDESGMPKERFSAEFPKEGPSILRIQQVVRGDSAAYFCASSPTGFQPQHFGDGTRLSIL.